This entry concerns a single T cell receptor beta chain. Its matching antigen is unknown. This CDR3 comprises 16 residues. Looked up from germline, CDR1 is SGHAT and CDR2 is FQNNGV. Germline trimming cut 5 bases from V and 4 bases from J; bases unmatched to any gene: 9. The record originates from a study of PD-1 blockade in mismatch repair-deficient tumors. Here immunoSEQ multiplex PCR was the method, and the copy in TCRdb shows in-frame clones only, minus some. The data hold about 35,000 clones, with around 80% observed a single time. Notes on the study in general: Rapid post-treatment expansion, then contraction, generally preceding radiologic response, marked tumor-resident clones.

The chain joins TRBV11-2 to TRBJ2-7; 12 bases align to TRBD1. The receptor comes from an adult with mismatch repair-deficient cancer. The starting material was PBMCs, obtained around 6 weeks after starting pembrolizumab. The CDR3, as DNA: TGTGCCAGCAGCAATAGCTGGGACAGGGGGCGGTACGAGCAGTACTTC. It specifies CASSNSWDRGRYEQYF.